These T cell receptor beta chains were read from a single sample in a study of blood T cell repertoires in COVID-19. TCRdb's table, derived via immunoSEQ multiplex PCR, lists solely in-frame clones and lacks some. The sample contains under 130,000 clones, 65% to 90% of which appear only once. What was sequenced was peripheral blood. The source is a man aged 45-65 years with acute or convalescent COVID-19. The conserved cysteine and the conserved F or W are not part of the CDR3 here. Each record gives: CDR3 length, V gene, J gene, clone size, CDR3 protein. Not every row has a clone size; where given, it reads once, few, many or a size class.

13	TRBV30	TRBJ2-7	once	AWSARGLVVDEQY
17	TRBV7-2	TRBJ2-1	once	ASSLKSGTSGSKGSEQF
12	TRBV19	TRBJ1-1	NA	ASSNPGHLRDRF
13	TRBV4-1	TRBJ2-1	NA	ASSQELAGIYEQF
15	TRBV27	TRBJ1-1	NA	ASSLRDRGPKRTEAF
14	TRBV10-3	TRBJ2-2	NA	AISESRGTGNGELF
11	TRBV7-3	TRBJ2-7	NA	ARKGTGSYEQY
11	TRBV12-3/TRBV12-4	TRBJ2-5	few	ASSLVRQETQY
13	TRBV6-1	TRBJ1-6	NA	ASSGAGQGNSPLH
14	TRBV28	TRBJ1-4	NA	ASNAGDTQGNEKLF
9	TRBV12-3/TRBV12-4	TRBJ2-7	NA	ASSIRDEQY
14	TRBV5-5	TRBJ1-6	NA	ASSPFGGRAGSPLH
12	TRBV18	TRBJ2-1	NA	ASSPGQGWDEQF
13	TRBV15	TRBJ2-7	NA	ATSRPGQGSYEQY
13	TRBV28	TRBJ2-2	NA	ARSPHRDATGELF
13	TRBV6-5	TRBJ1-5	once	ASSSKDREIQPQH
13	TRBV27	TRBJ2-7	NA	ASRPGLAGGREQY
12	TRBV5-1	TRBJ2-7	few	ASSLGLKIYEQY
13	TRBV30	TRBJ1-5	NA	AWRDPTGGNQPQH
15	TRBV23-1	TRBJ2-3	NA	ASSQFPPGGHRDTQY
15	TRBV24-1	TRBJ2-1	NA	ATSDDAGTGIYNEQF
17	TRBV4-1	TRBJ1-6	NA	ASSRLGPGQGGYNSPLH
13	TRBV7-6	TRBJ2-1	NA	ASSYISGRTGEQF
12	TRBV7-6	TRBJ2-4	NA	ASSLEGQTNIQY
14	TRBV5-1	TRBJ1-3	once	ASSPNSGQTGNTIY
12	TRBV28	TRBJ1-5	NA	ASSPRLGNQPQH
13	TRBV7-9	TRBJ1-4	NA	ASSRRTGGNEKLF
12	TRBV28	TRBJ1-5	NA	ASGPGTGIQPQH
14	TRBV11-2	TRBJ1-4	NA	ASSLGRLIGNEKLF